The 9 T cell receptor beta chains reported below all come from one sample, sequenced in a study of T cells in Graves' hyperthyroidism and ophthalmopathy (dated by TCRdb to between 2018 and 2021). Library construction relied on multiplex PCR. The sequencer was an Illumina HiSeq 2000. TCR beta CDR3 regions were amplified from RNA transcripts. The TCR CDR3 was subjected to a first round of RT-PCR using the HTBI primer set and the Qiagen OneStep RT-PCR kit. In TCRdb, the public reads were trimmed at Q25 with fastp and aligned with MiXCR, with productive beta chains retained. Identical CDR3 proteins give one entry, which carries the most common genes and DNA. The sample table contains around 200,000 distinct CDR3 sequences; only one count was recorded for over 15% of them. Roughly 30% of the sample is in the top ten clones. The sequenced sample was blood. These receptors all stem from a woman in her fifties or sixties with Graves' hyperthyroidism.

The sample holds many counts of this clonotype. The CDR3 bases are TGTGCCAGCAGTCCTCCAGAGACCCGTTATGCTTTCTTT. Its protein product is CASSPPETRYAFF. This sequence joins TRBV28 and TRBJ1-1; the D is unclear. This CDR3 spans 13 amino acids. V was pared by 5 bases and J by 11 bases, with 18 bases between. The germline gives CDR1 MDHEN, CDR2 SYDVKM.

This clonotype was found many times. V and J are TRBV6-1 and TRBJ1-1; the D is unclear. Germline CDR1 MNHNS, CDR2 SASEGT. With 8 bases removed from V and 6 bases from J, the gap between germline ends came to 10 bases. The CDR3 is 11 amino acids. The CDR3 bases are TGTGCCAGCGCCCCCGGGCCTGAAGCTTTCTTT. It translates to CASAPGPEAFF.

This clonotype was recorded at least ten times. The chain has TRBV28 and TRBJ1-5; no clear D. The CDR3 is 13 amino acids. V lost 6 bases and J 6 bases, leaving 12 bases between the germline ends. The germline V gene has CDR1 MDHEN and CDR2 SYDVKM. DNA for the CDR3: TGTGCCAGCAGGACGCCAGTCGGTCAGCCCCAGCATTTT. It yields the protein CASRTPVGQPQHF.

This clonotype occurred many times. The chain recombines TRBV11-2 with TRBJ1-1; no clear D gene. V gave up 5 bases and J gave up 6 bases, with 16 bases separating them. Germline CDR1 reads SGHAT; CDR2 reads FQNNGV. CDR3 length: 14 residues. CDR3 region: CASSADTRRAEAFF. In nucleotides, the CDR3 is TGTGCCAGCAGCGCTGACACCCGGAGGGCTGAAGCTTTCTTT.

The rearrangement links TRBV6-1 to TRBJ1-5; TRBD1 matches 8 bases. CDR1 is MNHNS and CDR2 is SASEGT in the germline V gene. The CDR3 spans 17 residues. With 6 bases clipped from V and 4 bases from J, the junction kept 14 bases outside the gene matches. CDR3 DNA sequence: TGTGCCAGCAGCCCAATTGACGGACAGGGTCTTAATCAGCCCCAGCATTTT. Its protein is CASSPIDGQGLNQPQHF.

This clonotype was seen at least ten times. V and J are TRBV24-1 and TRBJ1-5, with TRBD1 matching 10 bases. V lost 3 bases and J lost 2; bases outside the gene matches: 3. Germline values: CDR1 KGHDR, CDR2 SFDVKD. The CDR3 is made up of 16 amino acids. CDR3 coding DNA: TGTGCCACCAGTGATGGGGACAGGGGAGGCAATCAGCCCCAGCATTTT. This translates into CATSDGDRGGNQPQHF.

This clonotype came up many times. The chain employs TRBV10-3 and TRBJ1-2; 9 positions match TRBD1. Germline values: CDR1 ENHRY, CDR2 SYGVKD. This CDR3 spans 15 amino acids. With V trimmed by 6 bases and J by 1 base, 6 bases remained unmatched. The CDR3 is CAISGDRAFNYGYTF. The CDR3 coding sequence is TGTGCCATCAGCGGGGACAGGGCCTTTAACTATGGCTACACCTTC.

This clonotype showed up many times. The gene calls are TRBV10-3 and TRBJ1-1; D not certain. CDR3 length: 14 amino acids. Trimming pared 3 bases from V and 1 base from J, leaving 9 bases between. CDR1 is ENHRY, CDR2 SYGVKD, per germline. In DNA, the CDR3 is TGTGCCATCAGTGAAAGGGTAGGGAACACTGAAGCTTTCTTT. Translation: CAISERVGNTEAFF.

The sample holds many counts of this clonotype. V gene TRBV6-2 or TRBV6-3 combines with J gene TRBJ1-2, with unresolved D. Germline V gene sequence: CDR1 MNHEY, CDR2 SVGEGT. Deletions cut 7 bases from V and 7 bases from J, with 13 bases between. The CDR3 extends over 12 amino acids. The CDR3 region has the DNA TGTGCCAGCAATCAGGTCCCGGGTGGCTACACCTTC. Translated, it gives CASNQVPGGYTF.